This T cell receptor (beta chain) is drawn from a study of blood T cell repertoires in COVID-19. Study-wide context: The United States, Italy and Spain supplied acute and convalescent COVID-19 samples.

Source study methods: Amplifying reference gene primers gave estimates of nucleated cell counts. The method was immunoSEQ multiplex PCR; TCRdb's version includes in-frame clones alone and lacks a portion of them. The V and J calls and clone size were taken over from that table, and D and trimming were inferred from the DNA. The data contain hundreds of thousands of clones, roughly 90% of them singletons. The CDR3 has 16 amino acids. Between the trimmed V and J ends, which lost 1 base and 0 bases, there was a span of 9 bases. Germline V CDR1 and CDR2: SGHVS, FQNEAQ. The TCR originated in a woman aged 45-60 years who had recovered from COVID-19. The sample taken for sequencing was PBMCs or T cells enriched from blood (not recorded which). The rearrangement links TRBV7-8 to TRBJ2-2, with D possibly TRBD2 on 5 matching bases. CDR3 nucleotides: TGTGCCAGCAGCTTAGAAAGAGGGCCGAACACCGGGGAGCTGTTTTTT. It encodes CASSLERGPNTGELFF.